Shown below are 29 T cell receptor beta chains from a single sample sequenced in a study of untreated major depressive disorder. Study-wide results and limits: TRBV05-01 (Vbeta 5.1) usage was higher in CD4+ T cells of depressed patients than controls.

Their cognate antigens are unknown. Assay used: immunoSEQ multiplex PCR; TCRdb lists only in-frame clones, some missing. The sample has roughly 14,000 clones, about 89% seen once. Sequencing used CD4+ T cells from PBMCs. These receptors all stem from a woman in her thirties with major depressive disorder.

CDR3 bases: TGTGCCAGCAGTGACTCGTCGCGGAGGACAGAATACTATGGCTACACCTTC. It yields the protein CASSDSSRRTEYYGYTF. V is TRBV6-4 and J is TRBJ1-2; weak D call: TRBD1 (6 bases). Trimming stripped 0 bases from V and 3 bases from J, with 17 bases between. CDR3 size: 17 residues. Per germline, CDR1 MRHNA and CDR2 SNTAGT.

DNA for the CDR3: TGTGCCAGCAGCCTGGGACAGGGGGCCTACAATGAGCAGTTCTTC. This codes for CASSLGQGAYNEQFF. The gene calls are TRBV5-4 and TRBJ2-1; 11 positions match TRBD1. Germline V gene sequence: CDR1 SGHNT, CDR2 YYREEE (reference sequence). The CDR3 runs 15 residues. Trimming took 4 bases from V and 2 from J; bases not matched to a gene: 2.

This clone appeared a single time. The V and J genes are TRBV6-1 and TRBJ2-1; D might be TRBD2 (6 bases). Looked up from germline, CDR1 is MNHNS and CDR2 is SASEGT. Trimming removed 1 base from V and 4 bases from J, with 11 bases in between. This CDR3 is 15 amino acids long. The CDR3 nucleotides read TGTGCCAGCAGTGAAGTGGCGGGGATTTACAATGAGCAGTTCTTC. Translating gives CASSEVAGIYNEQFF.

This clone showed up just a few times. The genes are TRBV11-3 and TRBJ1-4; 10 bases line up with TRBD1. The germline CDR1 and CDR2 sequences are SGHNT and YENEEA. The CDR3 runs to 14 residues. Germline trimming cut 5 bases from V and 7 bases from J; bases unmatched to any gene: 4. DNA for the CDR3: TGTGCCAGCAGCACACGGACAGGGGGTGAAAAACTGTTTTTT. It is translated as CASSTRTGGEKLFF.

The rearrangement joins TRBV13 to TRBJ2-2, with D perhaps TRBD2 (6 bases). The CDR3 is 15 residues long. Trimming took 4 bases from V and 4 from J, leaving 13 bases between them. Germline assignment: CDR1 PRHDT and CDR2 FYEKMQ (reference sequence). Here the CDR3 reads CASSSPGLLTGELFF. CDR3 in DNA: TGTGCCAGCAGCTCTCCGGGACTGCTCACCGGGGAGCTGTTTTTT. The variable domain in full, with the rest retrieved from reference TRBV13 and TRBJ2-2, is AAGVIQSPRHLIKEKRETATLKCYPIPRHDTVYWYQQGPGQDPQFLISFYEKMQSDKGSIPDRFSAQQFSDYHSELNMSSLELGDSALYFCASSSPGLLTGELFFGEGSRLTVL.

V usage is TRBV9 and J usage is TRBJ1-1; D not certain. The CDR3 loop spans 15 amino acids. CDR1 is SGDLS and CDR2 is YYNGEE in the germline V gene. The germline V and J ends were trimmed by 0 bases and 0 bases, with 9 bases remaining between them. Written as DNA, the CDR3 is TGTGCCAGCAGCGTAGGATCAACTATGAACACTGAAGCTTTCTTT. Encoded protein: CASSVGSTMNTEAFF.

This clone was counted a few times. The chain couples TRBV5-4 to TRBJ1-2; TRBD1 is a possible D gene (5 bases). This CDR3 spans 14 amino acids. Trimming took off 4 bases at V and 5 bases at J, with 15 bases between the two ends. Germline V gene sequence: CDR1 SGHNT, CDR2 YYREEE (reference sequence). The CDR3 DNA is TGTGCCAGCAGCCCAGGGAGTATTCAATATGGCTACACCTTC. It codes for CASSPGSIQYGYTF.

The chain uses TRBV29-1 and TRBJ2-1; TRBD2 matches 11 bases. Germline loops: CDR1 SQVTM, CDR2 ANQGSEA. CDR3 length: 15 amino acids. Germline trimming cut 4 bases from V and 0 bases from J; bases unmatched to any gene: 2. The CDR3 reads CSVAGTSGSYNEQFF. DNA of the CDR3: TGCAGCGTTGCCGGGACTAGCGGCTCCTACAATGAGCAGTTCTTC.

This chain connects TRBV11-2 to TRBJ1-2; D possibly corresponds to TRBD1 (5 bases). The V gene lost 2 bases and the J gene lost 5 bases, with 18 bases spanning the gap. This CDR3 contains 16 residues. Germline-derived CDR1 and CDR2 are SGHAT and FQNNGV. The CDR3 region is CASSLTATGSLYGYTF. CDR3 nucleotides: TGTGCCAGCAGCTTAACCGCTACAGGTAGCCTTTATGGCTACACCTTC.

The V gene is TRBV7-2, the J gene TRBJ2-1; TRBD2 matches at 7 bases. Germline V gives CDR1 SGHTA, CDR2 FQGNSA. The CDR3 totals 19 residues. Losses at the gene ends were 4 bases for V and 0 bases for J; bases not matched to a gene: 15. The CDR3 loop is CASSSRGGADGSSYNEQFF. In DNA form, the CDR3 reads TGTGCCAGCAGCTCCCGCGGGGGAGCCGATGGGAGCTCCTACAATGAGCAGTTCTTC.

The chain has TRBV18 and TRBJ2-5; 9 bases match TRBD1. Trimming took 2 bases from V and 4 from J; bases not matched to a gene: 8. The CDR3 runs 16 residues. Per the germline V gene, CDR1 is KGHSH and CDR2 is LQKENI. The CDR3 loop is CASSPTGTGRRETQYF. In DNA form, the CDR3 reads TGTGCCAGCTCACCAACCGGGACAGGGAGGCGAGAGACCCAGTACTTC. The variable domain in full, with the rest retrieved from reference TRBV18 and TRBJ2-5, is NAGVMQNPRHLVRRRGQEARLRCSPMKGHSHVYWYRQLPEEGLKFMVYLQKENIIDESGMPKERFSAEFPKEGPSILRIQQVVRGDSAAYFCASSPTGTGRRETQYFGPGTRLLVL.

This rearrangement joins TRBV20-1 to TRBJ1-1; D remains unclear. The CDR3 sequence is 11 residues long. V gave up 1 base and J gave up 5 bases, with 5 bases separating them. Germline CDR1 and CDR2: DFQATT and SNEGSKA (reference sequence). The CDR3 DNA reads as TGCAGTGCTAGAGTTTTTACTGAAGCTTTCTTT. Translation gives CSARVFTEAFF.

The gene calls are TRBV4-3 and TRBJ1-1; D not resolved. Per the germline V gene, CDR1 is LGHNA and CDR2 is YSLEER. There are 13 residues in the CDR3. The V end lost 0 bases, the J end lost 8 bases, and 10 bases lay between the germline ends. Written as DNA, the CDR3 is TGCGCCAGCAGCCAAGACAGCGCCGGCGAAGCTTTCTTT. This gives the protein CASSQDSAGEAFF.

The chain joins TRBV5-1 to TRBJ2-1; 9 bases are shared with TRBD2. This CDR3 is built from 14 residues. Germline loops: CDR1 SGHRS, CDR2 YFSETQ. V dropped 6 bases and J dropped 2; count of bases not matched to a gene: 3. The CDR3 DNA sequence: TGCGCCAGCACTGTAGCGGGAGCCTACAATGAGCAGTTCTTC. Amino acid sequence: CASTVAGAYNEQFF.

The V and J genes are TRBV7-6 and TRBJ2-6; the D is unclear. The germline V and J ends were trimmed by 4 bases and 2 bases, with 3 bases remaining between them. The germline V gene has CDR1 SGHVS and CDR2 FNYEAQ. The CDR3 runs 13 residues. The CDR3 DNA sequence: TGTGCCAGCAGCTCACCTGGGGCCAACGTCCTGACTTTC. Protein sequence: CASSSPGANVLTF.

The rearrangement uses TRBV30 and TRBJ1-1; TRBD1 might be the D (6 bases). CDR1 is GTSNPN, CDR2 SVGIG, per germline (reference sequence). This CDR3 is built from 16 residues. V was pared by 0 bases and J by 1 base, with 15 bases between. DNA of the CDR3: TGTGCCTGGAGTGTAGGGGGGGGCACTACGAACACTGAAGCTTTCTTT. It yields the protein CAWSVGGGTTNTEAFF.

V usage is TRBV9 and J usage is TRBJ2-7, with 7 bases aligning to TRBD1. The germline gives CDR1 SGDLS, CDR2 YYNGEE. With 5 bases clipped from V and 1 base from J, the junction kept 3 bases outside the gene matches. The CDR3 length is 13 residues. CDR3 protein: CASSTGASYEQYF. Written as DNA, the CDR3 is TGTGCCAGCAGTACAGGGGCGTCCTACGAGCAGTACTTC. The entire variable domain, with the rest obtained from reference TRBV9 and TRBJ2-7, is as follows: DSGVTQTPKHLITATGQRVTLRCSPRSGDLSVYWYQQSLDQGLQFLIQYYNGEERAKGNILERFSAQQFPDLHSELNLSSLELGDSALYFCASSTGASYEQYFGPGTRLTVT.

CDR3 region: CSVVNSVNTEAFF. CDR3 nucleotide sequence: TGCAGCGTTGTGAACAGCGTGAACACTGAAGCTTTCTTT. The chain recombines TRBV29-1 with TRBJ1-1; no reliable D call. V lost 4 bases to trimming and J lost 0 bases, with 9 bases between them. The CDR3 spans 13 residues. CDR1 is SQVTM and CDR2 is ANQGSEA in the germline V gene.

The chain is built from TRBV7-2 and TRBJ2-3, with 7 bases lining up with TRBD2. CDR3 length: 13 amino acids. J was trimmed by 0 bases and V by 8 bases; bases with no gene match: 2. Germline V gene lookup returns CDR1 SGHTA and CDR2 FQGNSA. The CDR3 is CASGSGSTDTQYF. DNA of the CDR3: TGTGCCAGCGGTAGCGGGAGCACAGATACGCAGTATTTT.

The gene calls are TRBV4-3 and TRBJ2-4; a weak D match, TRBD2 (5 bases). V lost 2 bases and J 1 base, leaving 12 bases between the germline ends. CDR1 and CDR2 from the germline V gene are LGHNA and YSLEER. The CDR3 runs to 16 residues. The CDR3 reads CASSQSSVAAKNIQYF. CDR3 nucleotides: TGCGCCAGCAGCCAAAGTAGCGTGGCTGCCAAAAACATTCAGTACTTC.

The V gene is TRBV4-3, the J gene TRBJ1-2; no clear D gene. The CDR3 contains 14 residues. Germline-derived CDR1 and CDR2 are LGHNA and YSLEER. V was clipped by 2 bases and J by 5 bases, with 12 bases between them. The CDR3 nucleotides read TGCGCCAGCAGCCAATCCCTTTCCCAGTATGGCTACACCTTC. As protein: CASSQSLSQYGYTF.

This clone was observed a few times. This chain joins TRBV2 and TRBJ1-1; possible D gene TRBD1, 6 bases. The CDR3 is made up of 13 amino acids. The V end lost 7 bases, the J end lost 1 base, and 10 bases lay between the germline ends. CDR1 is SNHLY and CDR2 is FYNNEI in the germline V gene. The CDR3 loop is CASTTGANTEAFF. The DNA of the CDR3 is TGTGCCAGCACGACAGGTGCGAACACTGAAGCTTTCTTT.

The chain employs TRBV30 and TRBJ1-1; 8 bases match TRBD1. With 0 bases clipped from V and 5 bases from J, the junction kept 2 bases outside the gene matches. Germline lookup yields CDR1 GTSNPN and CDR2 SVGIG (reference sequence). The CDR3 extends over 13 amino acids. The CDR3 reads CAWSVRGLTEAFF. In DNA form, the CDR3 reads TGTGCCTGGAGTGTCAGGGGGCTTACTGAAGCTTTCTTT. Combining the CDR3 with reference TRBV30 and TRBJ1-1 gives the whole variable domain SQTIHQWPATLVQPVGSPLSLECTVEGTSNPNLYWYRQAAGRGLQLLFYSVGIGQISSEVPQNLSASRPQDRQFILSSKKLLLSDSGFYLCAWSVRGLTEAFFGQGTRLTVV.

The chain links TRBV7-9 to TRBJ1-2, with TRBD1 matching over 9 bases. From germline, CDR1 is SEHNR and CDR2 FQNEAQ (reference sequence). The CDR3 extends over 15 amino acids. The V segment lost 2 bases and the J segment 4 bases; nucleotides outside the gene matches: 5. CDR3 region: CASSLKTGGLYGYTF. The DNA of the CDR3 is TGTGCCAGCAGCTTAAAAACAGGGGGCCTCTATGGCTACACCTTC. The full variable domain, rest sourced from reference TRBV7-9 and TRBJ1-2, is DTGVSQNPRHKITKRGQNVTFRCDPISEHNRLYWYRQTLGQGPEFLTYFQNEAQLEKSRLLSDRFSAERPKGSFSTLEIQRTEQGDSAMYLCASSLKTGGLYGYTFGSGTRLTVV.

J is TRBJ1-2 and V is TRBV15, with D unclear. This CDR3 has 12 amino acids. V was shortened by 5 bases and J by 7 bases, with 11 bases between the two germline ends. CDR1 is LNHNV and CDR2 is YYDKDF in the germline V gene (reference sequence). CDR3 nucleotides: TGTGCCACCAGCTCTCGGACCGCTGGCTACACCTTC. It encodes CATSSRTAGYTF.

The rearrangement links TRBV6-4 to TRBJ2-1, with TRBD2 identical over 8 bases. There are 16 residues in the CDR3. V shed 0 bases, J shed 4 bases, and the junction held 5 bases outside the gene matches. Germline V gives CDR1 MRHNA, CDR2 SNTAGT. CDR3 sequence: CASSDSLAGGYNEQFF. CDR3 nucleotides: TGTGCCAGCAGTGACTCCCTAGCGGGTGGATACAATGAGCAGTTCTTC.

The V gene is TRBV28, the J gene TRBJ1-2; the D is unclear. Germline assignment: CDR1 MDHEN and CDR2 SYDVKM. The CDR3 covers 13 residues. V was cut by 6 bases and J by 4 bases, with 12 bases left in between. CDR3 in amino acids: CASSRQIPYGYTF. DNA for the CDR3: TGTGCCAGCAGCAGACAAATCCCCTATGGCTACACCTTC.

This chain joins TRBV30 and TRBJ2-7; D is undetermined. This CDR3 is built from 13 residues. Germline CDR1 and CDR2: GTSNPN and SVGIG (reference sequence). V lost 0 bases and J 4 bases, leaving 10 bases between the germline ends. CDR3 residues: CAWSVRSGYEQYF. CDR3 coding DNA: TGTGCCTGGAGTGTCCGGTCCGGTTACGAGCAGTACTTC.

The V call is TRBV6-5, the J call TRBJ1-2, with 9 nucleotides matching TRBD1. This CDR3 is built from 13 residues. From germline, CDR1 is MNHEY and CDR2 SVGAGI. V dropped 6 bases and J dropped 7; count of bases not matched to a gene: 6. CDR3 in DNA: TGTGCCAGCAGGTTACAGGGGGCTTTTGGCTACACCTTC. Amino acids: CASRLQGAFGYTF.